A selection of T cell receptor beta chains follows, all from one sample in a study of circulating and synovial CD4+ cells in juvenile arthritis. TCRdb's table, derived via immunoSEQ multiplex PCR, lists solely in-frame clones and lacks some. The table has about 35,000 clones, about 95% seen once; the top ten hold roughly 0.17%. Sample: CD4+ T cells from blood. Receptors were obtained from a human donor with juvenile idiopathic arthritis. Both conserved end residues are part of each CDR3. D genes are given only for firm matches. Clone size, where shown, is once, few, many, or a class for clones that have expanded.

V gene: TRBV9; clone size: .; D gene: .; J gene: TRBJ2-1; CDR3 DNA: TGTGCCAGCAGCGGCGGAGGGAAGTACAATGAGCAGTTCTTC; CDR3 protein: CASSGGGKYNEQFF
V gene: TRBV19; clone size: few; D gene: .; J gene: TRBJ1-2; CDR3 DNA: TGTGCCAGTAGCGCTCAGGACAGCCCGAACTATGGCTACACCTTC; CDR3 protein: CASSAQDSPNYGYTF
V gene: TRBV9; clone size: .; D gene: TRBD1; J gene: TRBJ1-6; CDR3 DNA: TGTGCCAGCAGCGTAGGAGGAGACAGGGCGGATTCACCCCTCCACTTT; CDR3 protein: CASSVGGDRADSPLHF
V gene: TRBV7-2; clone size: .; D gene: TRBD2; J gene: TRBJ2-2; CDR3 DNA: TGTGCCAGCAGCTTATCTAGCGGGATGACCGGGGAGCTGTTTTTT; CDR3 protein: CASSLSSGMTGELFF
V gene: TRBV27; clone size: .; D gene: .; J gene: TRBJ2-3; CDR3 DNA: TGTGCCAGCAGTCCACCCCCCTCGGGGAAAGTAAGCACAGATACGCAGTATTTT; CDR3 protein: CASSPPPSGKVSTDTQYF
V gene: TRBV10-2; clone size: .; D gene: TRBD2; J gene: TRBJ2-1; CDR3 DNA: TGCGCCAGCAAGACGGGAGGGCTAATATACAATGAGCAGTTCTTC; CDR3 protein: CASKTGGLIYNEQFF
V gene: TRBV5-1; clone size: .; D gene: .; J gene: TRBJ2-3; CDR3 DNA: TGCGCCAGCAGCTTGGTAGGGGGAGAAACAGATACGCAGTATTTT; CDR3 protein: CASSLVGGETDTQYF
V gene: TRBV7-2; clone size: .; D gene: .; J gene: TRBJ2-2; CDR3 DNA: TGTGCCAGCAGCTTAGGTATGGCAGGTCCCACCGGGGAGCTGTTTTTT; CDR3 protein: CASSLGMAGPTGELFF
V gene: TRBV2; clone size: .; D gene: .; J gene: TRBJ1-5; CDR3 DNA: TGTGCCAGCAGTGAGCGGGTAAATCAGCCCCAGCATTTT; CDR3 protein: CASSERVNQPQHF
V gene: TRBV9; clone size: .; D gene: TRBD1; J gene: TRBJ1-2; CDR3 DNA: TGTGCCAGCGGAACAGGGGTCCTGGAGGGCTACACCTTC; CDR3 protein: CASGTGVLEGYTF
V gene: TRBV5-1; clone size: .; D gene: TRBD1; J gene: TRBJ1-1; CDR3 DNA: TGCGCCAGCAGCGAGATGGGACAGGGTGGGACTGAAGCTTTCTTT; CDR3 protein: CASSEMGQGGTEAFF
V gene: TRBV10-1; clone size: .; D gene: TRBD1; J gene: TRBJ1-2; CDR3 DNA: TGCGCCAGCAACGACAGGGGGAACTATGGCTACACCTTC; CDR3 protein: CASNDRGNYGYTF
V gene: TRBV28; clone size: .; D gene: TRBD2; J gene: TRBJ2-2; CDR3 DNA: TGTGCCAGCAGTTTACCACTAGCGGTCACCGGGGAGCTGTTTTTT; CDR3 protein: CASSLPLAVTGELFF
V gene: TRBV28; clone size: .; D gene: .; J gene: TRBJ2-6; CDR3 DNA: TGTGCCAGCAGTTTCCCCAGGGGGGCCAACGTCCTGACTTTC; CDR3 protein: CASSFPRGANVLTF
V gene: TRBV28; clone size: .; D gene: TRBD1; J gene: TRBJ1-2; CDR3 DNA: TGTGCCAGCAGTTCGGGACAGGACTCAGGAAACACCTTC; CDR3 protein: CASSSGQDSGNTF
V gene: TRBV7-2; clone size: .; D gene: TRBD1; J gene: TRBJ1-5; CDR3 DNA: TGTGCCAGCAGCTTAGGTACAGGGGGCAGATTACAGCCCCAGCATTTT; CDR3 protein: CASSLGTGGRLQPQHF
V gene: TRBV28; clone size: .; D gene: TRBD1; J gene: TRBJ1-2; CDR3 DNA: TGTGCCAGCAGTAATTCTCAGGGGGCTAACTATGGCTACACCTTC; CDR3 protein: CASSNSQGANYGYTF
V gene: TRBV5-4; clone size: .; D gene: TRBD2; J gene: TRBJ2-1; CDR3 DNA: TGTGCCAGCAGCTCGGGAGGACTAGCGGGGGGCTATGAGCAGTTCTTC; CDR3 protein: CASSSGGLAGGYEQFF